This T cell receptor (beta chain) was identified in a study of response to subunit inactivated influenza vaccine. Findings and limits, study-wide: The authors suggested that every seasonal influenza vaccination recruits few new T cells.

The V gene lost 6 bases and the J gene lost 4 bases, with 19 bases spanning the gap. The CDR3 length is 16 residues. Germline CDR1 and CDR2: MGHDK and SYGVNS. TCRdb reprocessed the RT-PCR reads via MiXCR and lists one record per CDR3 protein. The sample lists 200,000 to 300,000 distinct CDR3 sequences; approximately 12% were seen once. A note on this clonotype: Its target is unknown.

This TCR was sampled from a man aged 45 to 65 who received an inactivated influenza vaccine. This specimen was non-naive T cells sorted from PBMCs, taken 14 to 15 days before vaccination. The chain combines TRBV25-1 with TRBJ1-3, with unresolved D. In DNA, the CDR3 is TGTGCCAGCAGGGAAAGGGCGGGTACGGACGGAAACACCATATATTTT. It encodes CASRERAGTDGNTIYF.